These 24 T cell receptor beta chains originate from one sample sequenced in a study of T-cell reconstitution after alpha-beta-depleted transplantation in children. Unique molecular identifiers were incorporated into the prepared TCRbeta library. Each CDR3 protein gets one entry after TCRdb re-called the PCR reads with MiXCR. The data contain about 60,000 distinct CDR3 sequences, roughly 45% of them seen just once; the ten biggest clones take up around 98%. Specimen: PBMCs, mostly from graft donor cells, collected 360 days after TCRalphabeta/CD19-depleted stem cell transplant. The receptor set was obtained from a male patient younger than 18 who had a stem cell transplant for acute lymphoblastic leukemia, so the T cells may come from the graft donor.

The chain has TRBV7-3 and TRBJ2-2; possible D gene TRBD1, 6 bases. This CDR3 is 14 amino acids long. V lost 5 bases to trimming and J lost 1 base, with 8 bases between them. Looked up from germline, CDR1 is SGHTA and CDR2 is FQGTGA. CDR3 DNA: TGTGCCAGCAGCCAACAGGGGAACACCGGGGAGCTGTTTTTT. Protein: CASSQQGNTGELFF.

The chain uses TRBV12-3 or TRBV12-4 and TRBJ1-2; 7 positions agree with TRBD1. The length of the CDR3 is 12 residues. Trimming removed 9 bases from V and 8 bases from J; junction bases left unmatched: 9. This CDR3 is CASREGAGGYTF. The CDR3 region has the DNA TGTGCCAGTAGGGAGGGGGCGGGAGGCTACACCTTC.

The chain links TRBV7-6 to TRBJ2-2; perhaps TRBD2 as D (5 bases). Germline V gene data show CDR1 as SGHVS and CDR2 as FNYEAQ. With 3 bases removed from V and 0 bases from J, the gap between germline ends came to 14 bases. There are 17 residues in the CDR3. DNA of the CDR3: TGTGCCAGCAGCTTGAGGAGCGGCTTCGCGAACACCGGGGAGCTGTTTTTT. Its protein is CASSLRSGFANTGELFF.

The V and J genes are TRBV12-3 or TRBV12-4 and TRBJ1-1; a weak D match, TRBD1 (5 bases). Trimming pared 7 bases from V and 3 bases from J, leaving 12 bases between. CDR3 length: 13 residues. In nucleotides, the CDR3 is TGTGCCAGCAACCAGGGTTTTCACACTGAAGCTTTCTTT. Amino acid sequence: CASNQGFHTEAFF.

This clonotype was recorded a few times. The V and J genes are TRBV12-3 or TRBV12-4 and TRBJ2-3, with 12 positions matching TRBD2. The CDR3 runs to 16 residues. V trimming: 5 bases; J trimming: 1 base; junction bases outside the gene matches: 4. CDR3 residues: CASSPRTSGGTDTQYF. Here the CDR3 DNA reads TGTGCCAGCAGTCCCCGGACTAGCGGGGGCACAGATACGCAGTATTTT.

The gene calls are TRBV4-1 and TRBJ2-7, with 10 nucleotides matching TRBD1. The CDR3 covers 16 residues. Trimming at V came to 4 bases and at J to 2 bases, leaving 8 bases not matched to a gene. Germline assignment: CDR1 MGHRA and CDR2 YSYEKL. The CDR3 nucleotides are TGCGCCAGCAGCCCCCCGACCGGACAGGGGGCCTACGAGCAGTACTTC. Translated, it gives CASSPPTGQGAYEQYF.

J is TRBJ2-7 and V is TRBV6-1; no clear D gene. From germline, CDR1 is MNHNS and CDR2 SASEGT. V lost 4 bases to trimming and J lost 0 bases, with 10 bases between them. CDR3 length equals 14 residues. The CDR3 is CASSGGVGSYEQYF. The CDR3 region has the DNA TGTGCCAGCAGTGGAGGAGTGGGCTCCTACGAGCAGTACTTC.

The chain employs TRBV7-9 and TRBJ2-3; 10 positions agree with TRBD2. The V gene end was trimmed by 6 bases and the J gene end by 6 bases; junction bases not matched to a gene: 12. Germline V gene lookup returns CDR1 SEHNR and CDR2 FQNEAQ (reference sequence). The CDR3 loop spans 16 amino acids. The CDR3 nucleotides read TGTGCCAGCAGTCTGCTAGCGGGAGTCTTCTGGGATACGCAGTATTTT. It encodes CASSLLAGVFWDTQYF.

The chain joins TRBV19 to TRBJ2-7; a weak D match, TRBD1 (6 bases). The CDR3 has 16 residues. The V gene's germline CDR1 is LNHDA and CDR2 SQIVND (reference sequence). Trimming took 3 bases from V and 0 from J, leaving 15 bases between them. The CDR3 nucleotides read TGTGCCAGTAGTATCAAAGGACAGCCTAGCTCCTACGAGCAGTACTTC. It translates to CASSIKGQPSSYEQYF.

This rearrangement joins TRBV5-1 to TRBJ1-2; possible D gene TRBD1, 6 bases. V was pared by 4 bases and J by 4 bases, with 14 bases between. Looked up from germline, CDR1 is SGHRS and CDR2 is YFSETQ. CDR3 length equals 14 residues. As DNA, the CDR3 is TGCGCCAGCAGCATAGGACAGTCCCTCTATGGCTACACCTTC. Translation: CASSIGQSLYGYTF.

The V and J genes are TRBV7-9 and TRBJ2-3; no clear D gene. The CDR3 is 14 amino acids. Germline values: CDR1 SEHNR, CDR2 FQNEAQ (reference sequence). Trimming shortened V by 2 bases and J by 4 bases, and 10 bases separated the two germline ends. The CDR3 nucleotides read TGTGCCAGCAGCTTAAAGCGAATGGCAGATACGCAGTATTTT. As protein: CASSLKRMADTQYF.

This chain connects TRBV28 to TRBJ2-3; 8 bases line up with TRBD1. The CDR3 consists of 15 residues. J was trimmed by 3 bases and V by 3 bases; bases with no gene match: 5. In germline, CDR1 is MDHEN, CDR2 SYDVKM. CDR3 DNA: TGTGCCAGCAGTTTCAGGGGGCGAGGGACAGATACGCAGTATTTT. The encoded protein is CASSFRGRGTDTQYF.

This clonotype was counted between two and nine times. The chain employs TRBV20-1 and TRBJ1-5; maybe TRBD1 (6 bases). There are 14 residues in the CDR3. Trimming left V 5 bases short and J 2 bases short, with 13 bases between. From germline, CDR1 is DFQATT and CDR2 SNEGSKA (reference sequence). CDR3 protein: CSASGGAGNQPQHF. CDR3 DNA: TGCAGTGCTTCTGGGGGCGCAGGCAATCAGCCCCAGCATTTT.

J is TRBJ2-1 and V is TRBV4-1; TRBD1 aligns across 10 bases. J lost 3 bases, V lost 0 bases, and 5 bases had no gene match. The CDR3 has 17 residues. The germline V gene encodes CDR1 MGHRA and CDR2 YSYEKL. CDR3 nucleotides: TGCGCCAGCAGCCAAGACTGGACAGGGGGTCACTACAATGAGCAGTTCTTC. Translation: CASSQDWTGGHYNEQFF.

This clonotype was seen many times. V usage is TRBV4-2 and J usage is TRBJ2-2; D is ambiguous. This CDR3 region has 11 residues. Germline V gene sequence: CDR1 LGHNA, CDR2 YNFKEQ. The V and J ends lost 5 bases and 8 bases respectively, with 6 bases between them. The CDR3 sequence is CASSSGGELFF. CDR3 DNA sequence: TGTGCCAGCAGCTCCGGGGGGGAGCTGTTTTTT.

The chain carries TRBV9 and TRBJ2-7; D assignment may be TRBD1 or TRBD2 (5 bases each). Germline loops: CDR1 SGDLS, CDR2 YYNGEE. Trimming removed 4 bases at V and 6 bases at J, with 11 bases between. This CDR3 has 12 residues. As DNA, the CDR3 is TGTGCCAGCAGCTCCGGGGCAGGCGAGCAGTACTTC. This encodes CASSSGAGEQYF. The full variable domain, in which reference TRBV9 and TRBJ2-7 provide the parts outside the CDR3, is DSGVTQTPKHLITATGQRVTLRCSPRSGDLSVYWYQQSLDQGLQFLIQYYNGEERAKGNILERFSAQQFPDLHSELNLSSLELGDSALYFCASSSGAGEQYFGPGTRLTVT.

This clonotype has a handful of counts. The rearrangement joins TRBV28 to TRBJ2-7; possibly TRBD2 for D (8 bases). V dropped 5 bases and J dropped 5 bases, with 19 bases sitting between them. Germline CDR1 is MDHEN and CDR2 is SYDVKM. CDR3 size: 15 residues. The CDR3 loop reads CASSIGQVGGDEQYF. In DNA form, the CDR3 reads TGTGCCAGCAGTATCGGACAGGTCGGGGGGGACGAGCAGTACTTC.

This clonotype appeared a single time. The chain recombines TRBV7-8 with TRBJ2-1; possibly TRBD2 for D (5 bases). V dropped 4 bases and J dropped 10 bases, with 14 bases sitting between them. There are 13 residues in the CDR3. CDR1 and CDR2 from the germline V gene are SGHVS and FQNEAQ. In DNA, the CDR3 is TGTGCCAGCAGCTCGACTCCGGGGTTGGAGCAGTTCTTC. Its protein is CASSSTPGLEQFF.

This clonotype showed up just a few times. V usage is TRBV12-3 or TRBV12-4 and J usage is TRBJ1-5, with 7 bases that match TRBD1. The CDR3 has 14 amino acids. The ends lost 5 bases at V and 4 bases at J; junction bases unmatched: 5. Here the CDR3 DNA reads TGTGCCAGCAGTCTAACAGGGGATAATCAGCCCCAGCATTTT. It codes for CASSLTGDNQPQHF.

This clonotype was seen a few times. The chain is built from TRBV14 and TRBJ2-7, with a weak D call TRBD2 (5 bases). Trimming removed 2 bases from V and 7 bases from J, with 9 bases in between. Germline V gene data show CDR1 as SGHDN and CDR2 as FVKESK. The CDR3 is made up of 12 amino acids. The CDR3 spells CASSQIPGEQYF. In DNA form, the CDR3 reads TGTGCCAGCAGCCAAATCCCGGGGGAGCAGTACTTC.

The chain recombines TRBV6-2 or TRBV6-3 with TRBJ2-3, with D possibly matching TRBD1 (7 bases). V was trimmed by 5 bases and J by 2 bases, leaving 14 bases between them. The CDR3 is 15 amino acids. Germline loops: CDR1 MNHEY, CDR2 SVGEGT. The CDR3, as DNA: TGTGCCAGCAGTGGTCCAGGGGGGCACACAGATACGCAGTATTTT. The encoded protein is CASSGPGGHTDTQYF.

The rearrangement links TRBV10-3 to TRBJ1-6; D possibly corresponds to TRBD1 (6 bases). V was pared by 8 bases and J by 8 bases, with 13 bases between. The CDR3 contains 13 residues. Looked up from germline, CDR1 is ENHRY and CDR2 is SYGVKD. CDR3 amino acids: CAISAGGYSPLHF. The CDR3, as DNA: TGTGCCATCTCGGCTGGGGGCTATTCACCCCTCCACTTT.

V gene TRBV7-2 combines with J gene TRBJ1-1, with 7 bases that match TRBD1. V lost 5 bases to trimming and J lost 6 bases; unmatched junction nucleotides: 12. Germline V gives CDR1 SGHTA, CDR2 FQGNSA. CDR3 length: 15 amino acids. The CDR3 region is CASSPKGSGQSEAFF. The CDR3, as DNA: TGTGCCAGCAGCCCCAAGGGTTCGGGACAGTCTGAAGCTTTCTTT.

This chain links TRBV6-1 with TRBJ2-5; D remains unclear. In germline, CDR1 is MNHNS, CDR2 SASEGT. The CDR3 consists of 16 residues. Deletions cut 6 bases from V and 1 base from J, with 18 bases between. The CDR3 protein is CASSPINIRVQETQYF. The CDR3 nucleotides read TGTGCCAGCAGCCCCATTAATATCCGGGTCCAAGAGACCCAGTACTTC.